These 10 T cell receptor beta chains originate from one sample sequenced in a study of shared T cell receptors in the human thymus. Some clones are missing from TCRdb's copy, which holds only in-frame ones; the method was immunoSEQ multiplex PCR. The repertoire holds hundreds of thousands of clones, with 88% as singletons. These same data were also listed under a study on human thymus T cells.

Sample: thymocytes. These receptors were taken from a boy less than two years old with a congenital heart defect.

The CDR3 nucleotides are TGTGCCAGCAGTGACTCGGGTCTTTACGAGCAGTACTTC. Protein product: CASSDSGLYEQYF. The chain couples TRBV28 to TRBJ2-7; the D is unclear. Between the trimmed V and J ends, which lost 5 bases and 4 bases, there was a span of 12 bases. Germline V gene lookup returns CDR1 MDHEN and CDR2 SYDVKM. This CDR3 comprises 13 residues.

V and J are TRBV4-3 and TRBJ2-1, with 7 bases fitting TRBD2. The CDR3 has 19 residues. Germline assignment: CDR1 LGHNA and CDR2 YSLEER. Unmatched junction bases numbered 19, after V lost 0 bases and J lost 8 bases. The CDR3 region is CASSQDPGGVGRAWDEQFF. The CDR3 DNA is TGCGCCAGCAGCCAAGATCCGGGCGGGGTGGGGAGGGCCTGGGATGAGCAGTTCTTC.

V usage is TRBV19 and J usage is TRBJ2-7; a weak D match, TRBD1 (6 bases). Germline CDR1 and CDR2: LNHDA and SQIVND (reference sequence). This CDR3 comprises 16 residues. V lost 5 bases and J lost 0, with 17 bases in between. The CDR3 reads CASSPRNRASSYEQYF. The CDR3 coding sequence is TGTGCCAGTAGTCCTAGGAACAGGGCGAGCTCCTACGAGCAGTACTTC. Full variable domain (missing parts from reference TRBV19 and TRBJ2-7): DGGITQSPKYLFRKEGQNVTLSCEQNLNHDAMYWYRQDPGQGLRLIYYSQIVNDFQKGDIAEGYSVSREKKESFPLTVTSAQKNPTAFYLCASSPRNRASSYEQYFGPGTRLTVT.

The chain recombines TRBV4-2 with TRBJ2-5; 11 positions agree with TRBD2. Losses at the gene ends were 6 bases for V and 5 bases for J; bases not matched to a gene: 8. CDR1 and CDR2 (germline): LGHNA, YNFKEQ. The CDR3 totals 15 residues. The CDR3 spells CASSHSGRVGETQYF. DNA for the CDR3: TGTGCCAGCAGTCATAGCGGGAGGGTGGGGGAGACCCAGTACTTC.

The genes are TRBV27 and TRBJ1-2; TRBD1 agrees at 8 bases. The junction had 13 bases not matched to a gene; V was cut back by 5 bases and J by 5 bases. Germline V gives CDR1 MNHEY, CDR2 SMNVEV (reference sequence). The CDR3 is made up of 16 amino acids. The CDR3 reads CASSPTRTGSVYGYTF. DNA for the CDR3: TGTGCCAGCAGTCCGACCCGGACAGGGTCGGTTTATGGCTACACCTTC.

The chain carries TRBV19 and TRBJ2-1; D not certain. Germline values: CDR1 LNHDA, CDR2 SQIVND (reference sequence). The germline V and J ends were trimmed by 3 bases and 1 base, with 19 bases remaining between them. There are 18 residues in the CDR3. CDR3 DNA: TGTGCCAGTAGTATTTCCCTAGATACCTCACCTTCCTACAATGAGCAGTTCTTC. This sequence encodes CASSISLDTSPSYNEQFF.

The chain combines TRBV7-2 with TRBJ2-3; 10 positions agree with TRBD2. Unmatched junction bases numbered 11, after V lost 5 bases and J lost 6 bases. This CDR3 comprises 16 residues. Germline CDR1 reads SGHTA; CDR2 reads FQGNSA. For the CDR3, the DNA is TGTGCCAGCAGCGTCCGGACTAGCGGCAGCGCGGATACGCAGTATTTT. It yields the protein CASSVRTSGSADTQYF.

The DNA for the CDR3 is TGTGCCAGTAGTATACTAGCGGGATCGTATACGCAGTATTTT. This gives the protein CASSILAGSYTQYF. This chain uses TRBV19 with TRBJ2-3; 9 bases line up with TRBD2. Germline V CDR1 and CDR2: LNHDA, SQIVND (reference sequence). V trimming: 2 bases; J trimming: 7 bases; junction bases outside the gene matches: 4. The CDR3 contains 14 residues.

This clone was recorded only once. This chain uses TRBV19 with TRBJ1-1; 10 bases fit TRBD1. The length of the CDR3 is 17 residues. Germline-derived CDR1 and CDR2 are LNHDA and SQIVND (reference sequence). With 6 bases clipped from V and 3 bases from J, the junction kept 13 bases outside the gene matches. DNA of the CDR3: TGTGCCAGTAGCGCTGCCGGGACAGGGGTAGGAGACACTGAAGCTTTCTTT. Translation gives CASSAAGTGVGDTEAFF.

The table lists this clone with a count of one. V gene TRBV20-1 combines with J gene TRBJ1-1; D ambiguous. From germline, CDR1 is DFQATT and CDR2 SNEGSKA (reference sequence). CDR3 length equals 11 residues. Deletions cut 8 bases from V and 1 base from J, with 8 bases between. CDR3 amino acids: CSPGGNTEAFF. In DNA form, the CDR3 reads TGCAGTCCTGGCGGGAACACTGAAGCTTTCTTT.